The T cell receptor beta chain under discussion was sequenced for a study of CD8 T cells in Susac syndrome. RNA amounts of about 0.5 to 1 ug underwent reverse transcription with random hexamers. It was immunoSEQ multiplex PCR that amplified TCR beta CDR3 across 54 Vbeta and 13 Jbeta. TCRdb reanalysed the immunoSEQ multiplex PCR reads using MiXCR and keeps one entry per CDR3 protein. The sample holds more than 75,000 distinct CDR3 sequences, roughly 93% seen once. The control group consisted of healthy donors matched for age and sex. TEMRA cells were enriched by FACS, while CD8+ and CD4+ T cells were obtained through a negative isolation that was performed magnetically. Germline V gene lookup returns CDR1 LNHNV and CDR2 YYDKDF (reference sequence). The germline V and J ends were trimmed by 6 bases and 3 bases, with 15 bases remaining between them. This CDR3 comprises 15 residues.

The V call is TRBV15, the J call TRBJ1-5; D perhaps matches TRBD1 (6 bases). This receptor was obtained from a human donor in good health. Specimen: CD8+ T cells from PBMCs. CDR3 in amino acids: CATRLRQDDNQPQHF. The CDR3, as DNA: TGTGCCACCAGACTAAGACAGGACGACAATCAGCCCCAGCATTTT.